The 30 T cell receptor beta chains listed next were all sequenced from one sample in a study of identical twins. Via MiXCR, TCRdb re-called the 5' RACE reads, giving one row per CDR3 protein. The top ten hold less than 4% of the sample, which has 270,000 or so distinct CDR3 sequences, 6.5% to 9.5% seen once. The same data also contributed to another study, on yellow fever vaccine responses in identical twins.

The specimen was CD8+ T cells sorted from blood. These receptors came from a woman between 18 and 30 years old in good health.

V is TRBV21-1 and J is TRBJ2-3. TRBV21-1 is an annotated pseudogene. The CDR3 spans 12 residues. DNA for the CDR3: TGTGCCAGCACCATAGATACAGATACGCAGTATTTT. Its protein is CASTIDTDTQYF.

V is TRBV7-3 and J is TRBJ1-1; D uncertain. The CDR3 loop spans 14 amino acids. Trimming pared 0 bases from V and 0 bases from J, leaving 5 bases between. The germline V gene has CDR1 SGHTA and CDR2 FQGTGA. The DNA for the CDR3 is TGTGCCAGCAGCTTAACGGTGATGAACACTGAAGCTTTCTTT. Residues: CASSLTVMNTEAFF. The variable domain in full, completed from reference TRBV7-3 and TRBJ1-1, reads GAGVSQTPSNKVTEKGKYVELRCDPISGHTALYWYRQSLGQGPEFLIYFQGTGAADDSGLPNDRFFAVRPEGSVSTLKIQRTERGDSAVYLCASSLTVMNTEAFFGQGTRLTVV.

Many counts were recorded for this clonotype. The gene calls are TRBV4-3 and TRBJ2-1; 8 bases match TRBD1. This CDR3 has 15 residues. Looked up from germline, CDR1 is LGHNA and CDR2 is YSLEER. V lost 1 base, J lost 5 bases, and 4 bases stayed unmatched. CDR3 protein: CASSQGTGPHNEQFF. The CDR3 nucleotides are TGCGCCAGCAGCCAAGGGACAGGGCCCCACAATGAGCAGTTCTTC.

There are many counts of this clonotype. CDR3 amino acids: CASSLEGVSYEQYF. The CDR3, as DNA: TGTGCCAGCAGCTTGGAGGGAGTATCGTACGAGCAGTACTTC. The chain has TRBV7-2 and TRBJ2-7; possible D gene TRBD2, 6 bases. CDR1 SGHTA and CDR2 FQGNSA come from the germline V gene. There are 14 residues in the CDR3. V gave up 3 bases and J gave up 4 bases, with 13 bases separating them.

The V and J genes are TRBV6-6 and TRBJ1-5, with 10 bases fitting TRBD1. The CDR3 has 13 residues. CDR1 is MNHNY and CDR2 is SVGAGI in the germline V gene (reference sequence). The ends lost 5 bases at V and 10 bases at J; junction bases unmatched: 5. The CDR3, as DNA: TGTGCCAGCAGTCCGGGACAGGGGCGTCCCCAGCATTTT. It yields the protein CASSPGQGRPQHF.

The V gene is TRBV7-6, the J gene TRBJ2-7; perhaps TRBD2 as D (7 bases). CDR1 SGHVS and CDR2 FNYEAQ come from the germline V gene. Trimming took off 5 bases at V and 1 base at J, with 12 bases between the two ends. The CDR3 has 14 amino acids. The CDR3 reads CASSPGGASYEQYF. The CDR3 DNA reads TGTGCCAGCAGCCCTGGGGGGGCATCCTACGAGCAGTACTTC. The full variable domain, rest sourced from reference TRBV7-6 and TRBJ2-7, is GAGVSQSPRYKVTKRGQDVALRCDPISGHVSLYWYRQALGQGPEFLTYFNYEAQQDKSGLPNDRFSAERPEGSISTLTIQRTEQRDSAMYRCASSPGGASYEQYFGPGTRLTVT.

The table lists this clonotype with a few counts. This sequence joins TRBV7-9 and TRBJ2-1; a possible D gene is TRBD2 (5 bases). The ends were cut back, 3 bases at V and 7 bases at J, with 13 bases in the middle. Germline loops: CDR1 SEHNR, CDR2 FQNEAQ (reference sequence). The length of the CDR3 is 14 residues. In DNA, the CDR3 is TGTGCCAGCAGCTTCGGACTGACGGGGAATGAGCAGTTCTTC. The encoded protein is CASSFGLTGNEQFF. Full variable domain (missing parts from reference TRBV7-9 and TRBJ2-1): DTGVSQNPRHKITKRGQNVTFRCDPISEHNRLYWYRQTLGQGPEFLTYFQNEAQLEKSRLLSDRFSAERPKGSFSTLEIQRTEQGDSAMYLCASSFGLTGNEQFFGPGTRLTVL.

This clonotype was observed a handful of times. V gene TRBV20-1 combines with J gene TRBJ2-7, with 10 bases identical to TRBD2. Germline loops: CDR1 DFQATT, CDR2 SNEGSKA (reference sequence). The CDR3 spans 14 residues. V lost 2 bases, J lost 2 bases, and 3 bases stayed unmatched. The chain's CDR3 is CSARSSGSPYEQYF. CDR3 sequence (DNA): TGCAGTGCTAGATCTAGCGGGAGCCCCTACGAGCAGTACTTC.

The table lists this clonotype with a few counts. CDR3 region: CASSSGTSSYNEQFF. The CDR3 nucleotides read TGTGCCAGCAGCTCCGGGACTAGCTCCTACAATGAGCAGTTCTTC. This rearrangement joins TRBV6-1 to TRBJ2-1; TRBD2 matches 8 bases. V shed 6 bases and J 0 bases; nucleotides not matched to a gene: 4. The germline V gene encodes CDR1 MNHNS and CDR2 SASEGT. CDR3 length equals 15 residues.

V usage is TRBV6-5 and J usage is TRBJ2-7; D is uncertain. The CDR3 extends over 14 amino acids. Germline V lookup: CDR1 MNHEY, CDR2 SVGAGI. Between the trimmed V and J ends, which lost 0 bases and 2 bases, there was a span of 8 bases. The CDR3 bases are TGTGCCAGCAGTTACTCCCAGGTCCCCTACGAGCAGTACTTC. It is translated as CASSYSQVPYEQYF.

The table lists this clonotype with a few counts. This chain connects TRBV5-1 to TRBJ2-1; the D gene is possibly TRBD1 (7 bases). Trimming took 5 bases from V and 6 from J, leaving 21 bases between them. The germline CDR1 and CDR2 sequences are SGHRS and YFSETQ. The CDR3 sequence is 16 residues long. Written as DNA, the CDR3 is TGCGCCAGCAGAAATATTTTGGGACAGACTAGCAATGAGCAGTTCTTC. It specifies CASRNILGQTSNEQFF.

The rearrangement links TRBV29-1 to TRBJ1-1; D not certain. Germline V lookup: CDR1 SQVTM, CDR2 ANQGSEA. CDR3 length equals 14 residues. The V and J ends lost 5 bases and 5 bases respectively, with 18 bases between them. This chain's CDR3 is CSVPGGGKGTEAFF. CDR3 DNA sequence: TGCAGCGTTCCGGGCGGCGGGAAGGGAACTGAAGCTTTCTTT.

The chain employs TRBV6-7 and TRBJ2-7; no reliable D call. TRBV6-7 is an open reading frame, and its role is uncertain. The ends were cut back, 7 bases at V and 1 base at J, with 14 bases in the middle. The CDR3 has 14 amino acids. CDR3 region: CASTPRPGSYEQYF. The CDR3 DNA sequence: TGTGCCAGCACACCACGGCCTGGGTCCTACGAGCAGTACTTC.

In its sample, this clonotype was seen many times. This chain joins TRBV5-1 and TRBJ2-2; D perhaps matches TRBD1 (6 bases). CDR1 is SGHRS, CDR2 YFSETQ, per germline. Trimming removed 7 bases from V and 2 bases from J, with 12 bases in between. The CDR3 is 14 amino acids. The CDR3 loop is CASLRGQNTGELFF. CDR3 nucleotides: TGCGCCAGCCTCAGGGGTCAAAACACCGGGGAGCTGTTTTTT.

This clonotype was observed a few times. This chain links TRBV5-6 with TRBJ2-7, with D possibly TRBD1 on 6 matching bases. Trimming stripped 1 base from V and 3 bases from J, with 11 bases between. The germline CDR1 and CDR2 sequences are SGHDT and YYEEEE. This CDR3 is 14 amino acids long. CDR3 region: CASSLNQGIYEQYF. CDR3 sequence (DNA): TGTGCCAGCAGCTTGAACCAGGGGATCTACGAGCAGTACTTC.

This chain connects TRBV29-1 to TRBJ1-1; D gene unclear. Deletions cut 7 bases from V and 5 bases from J, with 11 bases between. Germline CDR1 is SQVTM and CDR2 is ANQGSEA. This CDR3 has 11 amino acids. The CDR3 bases are TGCAGCGCTACCCTGAGGACTGAAGCTTTCTTT. This codes for CSATLRTEAFF.

At least ten counts were recorded for this clonotype. This chain links TRBV7-6 with TRBJ2-2, with D possibly being TRBD1 (6 bases). V dropped 3 bases and J dropped 6 bases, with 17 bases sitting between them. The CDR3 is 16 amino acids. The germline gives CDR1 SGHVS, CDR2 FNYEAQ. CDR3: CASSFMQGFIPGELFF. In nucleotides, the CDR3 is TGTGCCAGCAGCTTCATGCAGGGGTTTATCCCCGGGGAGCTGTTTTTT. Filled out from reference TRBV7-6 and TRBJ2-2, the complete variable domain reads GAGVSQSPRYKVTKRGQDVALRCDPISGHVSLYWYRQALGQGPEFLTYFNYEAQQDKSGLPNDRFSAERPEGSISTLTIQRTEQRDSAMYRCASSFMQGFIPGELFFGEGSRLTVL.

V is TRBV12-3 or TRBV12-4 and J is TRBJ1-1; D gene ambiguous. Trimming cost V 7 bases and J 0 bases, with 18 bases left between them. The CDR3 covers 16 residues. CDR3 nucleotides: TGTGCCAGCACCCCCTCGGCAGGAACCCTGAACACTGAAGCTTTCTTT. This translates into CASTPSAGTLNTEAFF.

The CDR3 nucleotides are TGTGCCAGCAGACCAACAGGGTTCTACAATGAGCAGTTCTTC. It specifies CASRPTGFYNEQFF. The chain combines TRBV5-6 with TRBJ2-1; perhaps TRBD1 as D (6 bases). The CDR3 contains 14 residues. V was trimmed by 5 bases and J by 3 bases, leaving 12 bases between them. Germline loops: CDR1 SGHDT, CDR2 YYEEEE.

The rearrangement links TRBV28 to TRBJ2-2; 11 bases are a match to TRBD2. V was pared by 3 bases and J by 6 bases, with 6 bases of the junction left unmatched. CDR3 length equals 16 residues. The V gene's germline CDR1 is MDHEN and CDR2 SYDVKM. For the CDR3, the DNA is TGTGCCAGCAGTTTGGTGCTAGCGGGAGGAGCCGGGGAGCTGTTTTTT. Translated, it gives CASSLVLAGGAGELFF.

This clonotype was picked up a small number of times. The chain employs TRBV14 and TRBJ2-1; 10 bases fit TRBD2. Germline V gives CDR1 SGHDN, CDR2 FVKESK. V lost 1 base to trimming and J lost 8 bases; unmatched junction nucleotides: 5. The CDR3 totals 15 residues. The CDR3 here is CASSQAAGGPDEQFF. Here the CDR3 DNA reads TGTGCCAGCAGCCAAGCAGCGGGAGGGCCCGATGAGCAGTTCTTC.

This clonotype was detected many times. Compared with germline, one end of the junction differs, possibly owing to a read error. The chain links TRBV7-9 to TRBJ2-5; 8 nucleotides agree with TRBD2. The germline V gene encodes CDR1 SEHNR and CDR2 FQNEAQ (reference sequence). This CDR3 comprises 15 residues. CDR3 protein: CASSLAVAGKETQYF. As DNA, the CDR3 is TGTGCCAGCAGTTTAGCGGTAGCGGGAAAAGAGACCCAGTACTTC.

This clonotype was seen only a few times. This rearrangement joins TRBV20-1 to TRBJ2-2; 10 bases fit TRBD1. This CDR3 has 14 amino acids. In germline, CDR1 is DFQATT, CDR2 SNEGSKA (reference sequence). The V and J ends lost 6 bases and 4 bases, in that order; junction bases with no gene match: 5. CDR3 in DNA: TGCAGTGCAAGGGACAGGGGATTCACCGGGGAGCTGTTTTTT. It encodes CSARDRGFTGELFF.

This clonotype was recorded many times. The chain carries TRBV14 and TRBJ2-7; D possibly uses TRBD1 or TRBD2 (5 bases each). Trimming removed 3 bases from V and 0 bases from J, with 12 bases in between. CDR1 is SGHDN and CDR2 is FVKESK in the germline V gene. This CDR3 has 15 amino acids. The DNA of the CDR3 is TGTGCCAGCAGCCATGACCGGGACGTCTCCTACGAGCAGTACTTC. Protein: CASSHDRDVSYEQYF. Using reference TRBV14 and TRBJ2-7 for the parts outside the CDR3, the full variable domain is EAGVTQFPSHSVIEKGQTVTLRCDPISGHDNLYWYRRVMGKEIKFLLHFVKESKQDESGMPNNRFLAERTGGTYSTLKVQPAELEDSGVYFCASSHDRDVSYEQYFGPGTRLTVT.

Only a few counts were recorded for this clonotype. The genes are TRBV11-2 and TRBJ2-1; D ambiguous. The germline V gene encodes CDR1 SGHAT and CDR2 FQNNGV. The V end lost 3 bases, the J end lost 7 bases, and 10 bases lay between the germline ends. This CDR3 has 13 amino acids. The CDR3, as DNA: TGTGCCAGCAGCTTTGGTCGTGGGAATGAGCAGTTCTTC. As protein: CASSFGRGNEQFF.

The sample holds many counts of this clonotype. This chain joins TRBV12-3 or TRBV12-4 and TRBJ2-3; no firm D call. The CDR3 spans 13 residues. V dropped 5 bases and J dropped 4 bases, with 10 bases sitting between them. Written as DNA, the CDR3 is TGTGCCAGCAGTATGAGATCAGCAGATACGCAGTATTTT. This codes for CASSMRSADTQYF.

V usage is TRBV12-3 or TRBV12-4 and J usage is TRBJ2-1; 7 bases align to TRBD2. CDR3 length equals 18 residues. V was clipped by 8 bases and J by 2 bases; unmatched bases: 18. The CDR3 region is CASSPGGSRGWPYNEQFF. In DNA form, the CDR3 reads TGTGCCAGCTCCCCCGGAGGGTCGCGGGGGTGGCCCTACAATGAGCAGTTCTTC.

This clonotype was seen many times. V and J are TRBV28 and TRBJ1-4; the D gene is possibly TRBD1 (5 bases). Per the germline V gene, CDR1 is MDHEN and CDR2 is SYDVKM. The length of the CDR3 is 13 residues. With 7 bases removed from V and 4 bases from J, the gap between germline ends came to 10 bases. CDR3 in amino acids: CASKGRYNEKLFF. Written as DNA, the CDR3 is TGTGCCAGCAAGGGACGGTATAATGAAAAACTGTTTTTT.

This chain connects TRBV20-1 to TRBJ1-5; the match to TRBD1 covers 7 bases. Germline V lookup: CDR1 DFQATT, CDR2 SNEGSKA (reference sequence). The CDR3 covers 13 residues. V was pared by 6 bases and J by 3 bases, with 5 bases of the junction left unmatched. In DNA, the CDR3 is TGCAGTGCGTTCGGGACAGTCAATCAGCCCCAGCATTTT. Residues: CSAFGTVNQPQHF.

This clonotype occurred many times. The chain carries TRBV29-1 and TRBJ2-7; TRBD1 might be the D (6 bases). Trimming pared 7 bases from V and 3 bases from J, leaving 13 bases between. This CDR3 has 12 amino acids. The germline V gene has CDR1 SQVTM and CDR2 ANQGSEA. The CDR3 region has the DNA TGCAGCGCGACAGGTTCCGGCTACGAGCAGTACTTC. Its translation is CSATGSGYEQYF.